In its sample, the clone carrying this T cell receptor beta chain was seen many times. Described time point: pre-sensitization, week 0. Treatment defined: therapeutic diphenylcyclopropenone sensitization with weekly scalp DPC. This sample is drawn from a study of human T cells and chemical hapten exposure. Whole-study context: Skin of the upper inner arm, around 2 cm by around 2 cm, received 2% DPC for sensitization.

TCRdb passed the RACE reads through MiXCR, listing each CDR3 protein once. The sample comprises about 110,000 distinct CDR3 sequences, around 10% of which are singletons, and 1.5% to 2% rests with the top ten. This receptor was identified in a woman aged 50 to 65 with alopecia areata. Some clones in this sample may be carry-over from other donors' samples. The material was whole blood, obtained in connection with sensitization to the hapten diphenylcyclopropenone (DPC).

The CDR3 DNA is TGTGCCAGTAGCCCGGGACAGGGGGCTGGTCAGCCCCAGCATTTT. This gives the protein CASSPGQGAGQPQHF. The chain has TRBV19 and TRBJ1-5; 12 bases map to TRBD1. The ends lost 6 bases at V and 6 bases at J; junction bases unmatched: 6. Germline lookup yields CDR1 LNHDA and CDR2 SQIVND (reference sequence). The CDR3 is 15 residues long.